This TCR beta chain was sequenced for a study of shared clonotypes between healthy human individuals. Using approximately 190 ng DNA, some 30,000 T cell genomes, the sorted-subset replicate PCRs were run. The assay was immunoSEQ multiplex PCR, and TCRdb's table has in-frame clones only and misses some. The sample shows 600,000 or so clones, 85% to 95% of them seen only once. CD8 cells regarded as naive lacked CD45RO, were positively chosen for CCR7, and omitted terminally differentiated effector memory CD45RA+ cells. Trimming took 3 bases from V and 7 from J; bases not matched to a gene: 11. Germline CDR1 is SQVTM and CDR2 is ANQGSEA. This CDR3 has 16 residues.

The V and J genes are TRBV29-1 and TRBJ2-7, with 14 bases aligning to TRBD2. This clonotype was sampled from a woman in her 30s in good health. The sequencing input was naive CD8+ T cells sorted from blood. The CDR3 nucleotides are TGCAGCGTTGACGGGGCGGGACTAGCGGGAGTTCGAGAGCAGTACTTC. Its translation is CSVDGAGLAGVREQYF.